This T cell receptor beta chain was captured by sequencing in a study of T cells after yellow fever vaccination. Trimming pared 6 bases from V and 8 bases from J, leaving 13 bases between. This CDR3 is 11 amino acids long. Per the germline V gene, CDR1 is SQVTM and CDR2 is ANQGSEA. MiXCR, run by TCRdb on the 5' RACE reads, gives a single entry per CDR3 protein. The data show some 320,000 distinct CDR3 sequences, 8% to 10% seen once. There are many counts of this clonotype. The clonotype comes from a man aged 18 to 30 who received the YFV17D yellow fever vaccine. This chain links TRBV29-1 with TRBJ1-2; no firm D call. This material consisted of PBMCs, taken on the day of the first yellow fever vaccination. CDR3 residues: CSVAEGGGYTF. CDR3 nucleotides: TGCAGCGTAGCAGAAGGAGGGGGCTACACCTTC.